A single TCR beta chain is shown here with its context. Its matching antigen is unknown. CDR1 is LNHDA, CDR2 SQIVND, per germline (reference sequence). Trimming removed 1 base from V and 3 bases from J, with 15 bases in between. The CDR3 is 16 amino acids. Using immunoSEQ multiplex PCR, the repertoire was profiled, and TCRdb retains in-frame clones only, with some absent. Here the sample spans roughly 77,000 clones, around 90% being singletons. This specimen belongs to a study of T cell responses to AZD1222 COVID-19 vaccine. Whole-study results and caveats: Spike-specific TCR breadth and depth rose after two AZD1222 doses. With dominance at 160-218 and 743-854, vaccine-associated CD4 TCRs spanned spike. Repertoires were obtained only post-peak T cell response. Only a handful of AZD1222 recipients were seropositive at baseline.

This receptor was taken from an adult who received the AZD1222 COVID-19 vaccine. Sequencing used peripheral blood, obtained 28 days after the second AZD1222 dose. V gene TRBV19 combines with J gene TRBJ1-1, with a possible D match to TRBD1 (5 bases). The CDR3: CASSIGLRRGDTEAFF. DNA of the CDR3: TGTGCCAGTAGTATAGGTCTTAGAAGAGGGGACACTGAAGCTTTCTTT.